This T cell receptor (beta chain) was sequenced for a study of blood T cell repertoires in COVID-19. Study in general: PBMCs, B-cell-depleted T cells, or T cells provided the cDNA or gDNA that made up the material.

The length of the CDR3 is 14 residues. Trimming pared 5 bases from V and 1 base from J, leaving 11 bases between. Germline lookup yields CDR1 MNHEY and CDR2 SVGAGI. Produced via immunoSEQ multiplex PCR; TCRdb's table is partial and in-frame only. This table has about 90,000 clones, about 89% appearing once. Sequenced material: peripheral blood. The rearrangement joins TRBV6-5 to TRBJ1-1; a possible D gene is TRBD1 (6 bases). This TCR was sampled from a woman aged 70-85 years with acute or convalescent COVID-19. This CDR3 reads CASSPRTENTEAFF. The CDR3 DNA is TGTGCCAGCAGTCCGCGGACAGAGAACACTGAAGCTTTCTTT.